These 7 T cell receptor beta chains share one sample of origin, sequenced in a study of blood T cell repertoires in COVID-19 (dated by TCRdb to 2019 to 2021). Libraries were built with the immunoSEQ multiplex PCR assay. TCRdb retrieved this table from immuneACCESS and kept in-frame rearrangements only. Not all clones are present; in checked studies, unresolved V genes account for under half, and no reason is known for the remainder. A total of about 200,000 clones appear in this sample, roughly 88% of them only once. The ten largest clones capture about 13% of the sample. Sequences were obtained from peripheral blood. The receptors were gathered from a human donor in a cohort sampled during active COVID-19.

Details on this clone: Other DNA sequences in the sample encode the same CDR3. The V gene is TRBV4-1, the J gene TRBJ2-2, with 10 bases that match TRBD1. The J segment lost 4 bases and the V segment lost 4 bases, leaving 3 bases of the junction unmatched. The CDR3 is 15 amino acids. Germline loops: CDR1 MGHRA, CDR2 YSYEKL. The CDR3 here is CASSPGQGPTGELFF. The CDR3, as DNA: TGCGCCAGCAGCCCGGGACAGGGGCCCACCGGGGAGCTGTTTTTT.

The chain couples TRBV7-8 to TRBJ2-7; TRBD2 agrees at 7 bases. Germline loops: CDR1 SGHVS, CDR2 FQNEAQ. The CDR3 loop spans 15 amino acids. V was pared by 1 base and J by 0 bases, with 3 bases of the junction left unmatched. The chain's CDR3 is CASSLGAGRSYEQYF. CDR3 coding DNA: TGTGCCAGCAGCTTAGGAGCGGGGCGCTCCTACGAGCAGTACTTC.

The rearrangement uses TRBV21-1 and TRBJ1-2; TRBD1, the table's D call, was not compared with the DNA. TRBV21-1 corresponds to a pseudogene. There are 16 residues in the CDR3. CDR3 sequence (DNA): TGTGCCAGCAGCAATCCCGACAGCCTATATAACTATGGCTACACCTTC. Protein: CASSNPDSLYNYGYTF.

This clone was observed a single time. The V call is TRBV12-5, the J call TRBJ1-1; 7 positions agree with TRBD1. Trimming took 1 base from V and 1 from J; bases not matched to a gene: 6. The CDR3 loop spans 16 amino acids. CDR1 is LGHNT and CDR2 is FRNRAP in the germline V gene. Here the CDR3 reads CASGLGDRVTNTEAFF. The CDR3 coding sequence is TGTGCTAGTGGTTTGGGCGACAGGGTAACGAACACTGAAGCTTTCTTT.

The CDR3 DNA sequence: TGTGCCAGAAGCGGGCAGGGGGTCCCCTACGAGCAGTACTTC. Encoded protein: CARSGQGVPYEQYF. V and J are TRBV5-3 and TRBJ2-7; 7 bases agree with TRBD1. TRBV5-3 is known as an ORF, though its function is uncertain. This CDR3 is built from 14 residues. Losses at the gene ends were 4 bases for V and 2 bases for J; bases not matched to a gene: 6.

The J gene is TRBJ2-1, the V gene TRBV6-4; TRBD1 is a possible D gene (6 bases). The CDR3 consists of 14 residues. Trimming cost V 0 bases and J 13 bases, with 16 bases left between them. Germline CDR1 and CDR2: MRHNA and SNTAGT. The CDR3 sequence is CASSDSGTLRGQFF. In nucleotides, the CDR3 is TGTGCCAGCAGTGACTCCGGGACACTCAGAGGACAGTTCTTC.

This clone was detected once. The chain couples TRBV5-6 to TRBJ1-1; D possibly corresponds to TRBD1 (6 bases). Germline-derived CDR1 and CDR2 are SGHDT and YYEEEE. This CDR3 has 14 residues. Trimming removed 4 bases from V and 5 bases from J, with 15 bases in between. CDR3 nucleotides: TGTGCCAGCAGCCCCTTCCGGGGGGCGACTGAAGCTTTCTTT. Protein product: CASSPFRGATEAFF.